The present T cell receptor (beta chain) was sequenced within a study of blood T cell repertoires in COVID-19. Germline V gene lookup returns CDR1 SGHAT and CDR2 FQNNGV. This CDR3 has 15 amino acids. The V end was cut by 4 bases, the J end by 2 bases, with 15 bases between. Per the study methods: Reference gene primers were amplified, and this amplification served to estimate nucleated cell counts. The data were produced by immunoSEQ multiplex PCR, yet TCRdb's version contains in-frame clones alone and is incomplete. V and J calls and clone size are given by that table; D and trimming were obtained from the DNA. The data hold under 250,000 clones, with 83% observed a single time.

The receptor's source is a man aged 35-49 years with active or convalescent COVID-19. Sample: peripheral blood. The J gene is TRBJ2-7, the V gene TRBV11-2; D possibly corresponds to TRBD1 (7 bases). The DNA for the CDR3 is TGTGCCAGCAGCTCCCGACAGGGAGGCACCTACGAGCAGTACTTC. This sequence encodes CASSSRQGGTYEQYF.